Below are 4 T cell receptor beta chains sequenced from a single sample in a study of metastatic and nonmetastatic thyroid tumors. Each patient went into thyroid surgery without having received any treatment. TCRdb re-clonotyped the PCR reads via MiXCR. The sample consists of around 40,000 clones, roughly a sixth of them appearing once. Sample: blood. These receptors were taken from a male donor with papillary thyroid cancer or a benign thyroid nodule (not recorded which). Some clones in this sample may be carry-over from other donors' samples.

This clone showed up just once. J is TRBJ2-6 and V is TRBV24-1, with 7 bases lining up with TRBD1. This CDR3 comprises 18 residues. V lost 5 bases to trimming and J lost 0 bases; unmatched junction nucleotides: 9. From germline, CDR1 is KGHDR and CDR2 SFDVKD. CDR3 loop: CATSGNRGLSSGANVLTF. CDR3 nucleotide sequence: TGTGCCACCAGTGGGAACAGGGGCCTCAGCTCTGGGGCCAACGTCCTGACTTTC.

CDR3 sequence: CASRTPEETQYF. CDR3 nucleotide sequence: TGTGCCAGCAGGACCCCTGAAGAGACCCAGTACTTC. The chain is built from TRBV6-5 and TRBJ2-5; the D is unclear. Trimming removed 6 bases from V and 3 bases from J, with 8 bases in between. The CDR3 is 12 residues long. Per germline, CDR1 MNHEY and CDR2 SVGAGI.

In its sample, this clone was seen many times. The rearrangement joins TRBV19 to TRBJ2-2; 7 nucleotides align to TRBD2. The CDR3 has 13 amino acids. Germline-derived CDR1 and CDR2 are LNHDA and SQIVND (reference sequence). With 8 bases clipped from V and 5 bases from J, the junction kept 5 bases outside the gene matches. CDR3 coding DNA: TGTGCCAGTGGCGGGAGAGGTACCGGGGAGCTGTTTTTT. Protein product: CASGGRGTGELFF.

This clone was found a few times. In this CDR3 the conserved last residue, phenylalanine or tryptophan, is missing, so a read error is likely. The chain links TRBV6-1 to TRBJ2-1, with TRBD2 identical over 9 bases. Germline V CDR1 and CDR2: MNHNS, SASEGT. V lost 6 bases and J lost 10; bases outside the gene matches: 16. The CDR3 covers 16 residues. DNA for the CDR3: TGTGCCAGCAGCAGTTCTAGCGGGGCCGCGAACAGGGAGCAGTTCTTA. It specifies CASSSSSGAANREQFL.